The source of this T cell receptor beta chain is a study of T cell repertoires in cytomegalovirus infection. Study-wide background: Signatures in public TCR beta sequences pointed to both CMV infection and matching HLA type. Points from the study as a whole: CMV-specific TCR beta clonotypes restricted by HLA-C were the ones dominating the ex vivo response. Cumulative public TCR beta family frequency identified carriers of CMV plus the relevant HLA.

Each CDR3 protein gets one entry after TCRdb re-called the reads with MiXCR. The sample lists roughly 310,000 distinct CDR3 sequences; 15% to 20% were seen once. In germline, CDR1 is SEHNR, CDR2 FQNEAQ (reference sequence). V was pared by 5 bases and J by 6 bases, with 17 bases between. This CDR3 contains 16 residues. This clonotype came up many times. Its antigen remains unknown. The chain links TRBV7-9 to TRBJ1-6, with D uncertain. The sequenced sample was PBMCs. This TCR was recovered from a human donor in good health (CMV status not recorded). Some clones in this sample may be carry-over from other donors' samples. The CDR3: CASSAAWARSNSPLHF. The CDR3 DNA follows: TGTGCCAGCAGCGCGGCATGGGCTCGGAGTAATTCACCCCTCCACTTT.